What follows is one TCR beta chain and its context. This clone's antigen is unknown. Base qualities are not recorded, but no much larger clone differs from it by a single base. The germline V gene specifies SGDLS as CDR1 and YYNGEE as CDR2. Relative to germline, V is missing 2 bases and J is missing 8 bases, with 12 bases of the junction outside any gene match. The CDR3 goes from the cysteine to the phenylalanine over 16 residues. Just the 48-base CDR3 DNA is kept, in frame starting at base 1. This specimen comes from a study of control samples from healthy donors and cancer patients (dated by TCRdb to the early 2020s). Libraries came from the immunoSEQ multiplex PCR assay. TCRdb holds this immuneACCESS table with in-frame rearrangements only. Some clones are missing; in checked studies, unresolved V genes explain under half, and the rest has no known cause. The sample table shows tens of thousands of clones, and roughly nine tenths are seen once. Jointly, the top ten make up over 3.5% of the sample.

The receptor comes from a woman between 45 and 65 years old in good health. The V gene is TRBV9 and the J gene is TRBJ2-2; 7 bases in the junction line up with TRBD2. The sample consisted of blood. CDR3 protein: CASSVGDYKNRGELFF. The bases are TGTGCCAGCAGCGTTGGGGACTATAAGAACAGGGGGGAGCTGTTTTTT.